This T cell receptor beta chain comes out of a study of blood T cell repertoires in COVID-19. For the study at large: Sites in the United States, Italy and Spain provided acute and convalescent COVID-19 samples. The cDNA or gDNA used as material had been derived from T cells, B-cell-depleted T cells, or PBMCs.

From germline, CDR1 is SGDLS and CDR2 YYNGEE. CDR3 length: 16 residues. With 3 bases clipped from V and 2 bases from J, the junction kept 6 bases outside the gene matches. This clone showed up just once. How the authors handled the data: Reference gene primers were amplified, and this amplification served to estimate nucleated cell counts. TCRdb keeps only in-frame clones here, not all; method: immunoSEQ multiplex PCR. The DNA gave D and trimming, while V, J and clone size come from that table. The sample includes roughly 80,000 clones, roughly 86% seen only once; the top ten take roughly 22%. The sequence derives from a human donor in a cohort sampled during active COVID-19. The chain couples TRBV9 to TRBJ2-3; TRBD2 matches at 10 bases. What was sequenced was peripheral blood. In DNA, the CDR3 is TGTGCCAGCAGCGAGAACAGCGGGGGGGTCACAGATACGCAGTATTTT. Encoded protein: CASSENSGGVTDTQYF.